This paragraph covers one T cell receptor beta chain sequence. No antigen is known for it. CDR3 length: 17 residues. From germline, CDR1 is SGHDN and CDR2 FVKESK. Trimming stripped 0 bases from V and 3 bases from J, with 15 bases between. For TCRbeta, the library was prepared with unique molecular identifiers. Via MiXCR, TCRdb re-called the PCR reads, giving one row per CDR3 protein. The sample lists hundreds of thousands of distinct CDR3 sequences; around 10% were seen once. This sample stems from a study of T-cell reconstitution after alpha-beta-depleted transplantation in children. General study points: T-cell counts and diversity were attributed mostly to newly produced T cells one year after transplant. The origin of alpha-beta T cells about two months after transplant was reportedly several hundred expanded graft clones.

The sample here was peripheral blood, taken 180 days after TCRalphabeta/CD19-depleted stem cell transplant. The chain couples TRBV14 to TRBJ1-3, with D possibly being TRBD1 (5 bases). This sequence was found in a male patient under 10 years old who had a stem cell transplant for chronic granulomatous disease, so the T cells may come from the graft donor. The CDR3 DNA follows: TGTGCCAGCAGCCAAGATTCGGGATTTAGGGGTGGAAACACCATATATTTT. It yields the protein CASSQDSGFRGGNTIYF.